Listed here are 22 T cell receptor beta chains from one sample, sequenced in a study of shared T cell receptors in the human thymus (dated by TCRdb to the early 2020s). Library construction relied on the immunoSEQ multiplex PCR assay. In TCRdb, the immuneACCESS table is reduced to in-frame sequences with V and J assigned. These tables do not hold every clone; where another copy was compared, an unresolved V gene accounts for under half, and the others remain unexplained. The sample table holds roughly 550,000 clones, of which approximately 80% were seen once. The ten top clones hold approximately 0.013% of the sample. The same data also contributed to another study, on human thymus T cells.

The sample comprised thymocytes. The receptors here all came from a boy less than two years old with a congenital heart defect. Donor details come from another sample of the same person, matched by shared clones.

V is TRBV5-4 and J is TRBJ2-7, with 7 bases identical to TRBD2. V shed 4 bases, J shed 7 bases, and the junction held 20 bases outside the gene matches. The CDR3 contains 17 residues. In germline, CDR1 is SGHNT, CDR2 YYREEE (reference sequence). The CDR3 loop reads CASSRRLVAGDRSEQYF. The CDR3 DNA is TGTGCCAGCAGCAGACGACTGGTCGCGGGAGATAGGAGTGAGCAGTACTTC.

This clone was seen only a few times. V gene TRBV19 combines with J gene TRBJ2-2; TRBD2 agrees at 8 bases. Losses at the gene ends were 3 bases for V and 6 bases for J; bases not matched to a gene: 18. This CDR3 is 19 amino acids long. Looked up from germline, CDR1 is LNHDA and CDR2 is SQIVND (reference sequence). The DNA of the CDR3 is TGTGCCAGTAGTATTGCGCGGGACACCTTAGCGGGAAAGTCCGGGGAGCTGTTTTTT. Amino acid sequence: CASSIARDTLAGKSGELFF.

The gene calls are TRBV11-3 and TRBJ2-1; 12 bases match TRBD2. V lost 0 bases, J lost 6 bases, and 0 bases stayed unmatched. The CDR3 sequence is 15 residues long. Germline CDR1 SGHNT, CDR2 YENEEA. CDR3 sequence reads: CASSLETSGSNEQFF. The CDR3 bases are TGTGCCAGCAGCTTAGAGACTAGCGGGAGCAATGAGCAGTTCTTC.

The gene calls are TRBV10-3 and TRBJ1-2; D remains ambiguous. V lost 11 bases to trimming and J lost 6 bases, with 7 bases between them. Germline values: CDR1 ENHRY, CDR2 SYGVKD. CDR3 length: 9 amino acids. CDR3 DNA sequence: TGTGCCGACTGGGATGGCTACACCTTC. Translated, it gives CADWDGYTF.

The chain is built from TRBV6-1 and TRBJ2-7, with 11 bases fitting TRBD2. CDR3 length: 17 residues. V lost 0 bases and J lost 0; bases outside the gene matches: 4. Germline lookup yields CDR1 MNHNS and CDR2 SASEGT. CDR3 sequence reads: CASSEATSGTLSYEQYF. The CDR3 DNA is TGTGCCAGCAGTGAAGCGACTAGCGGGACCCTCTCCTACGAGCAGTACTTC.

The genes are TRBV9 and TRBJ1-1; D ambiguous. CDR3 length: 14 amino acids. Germline V gene lookup returns CDR1 SGDLS and CDR2 YYNGEE. The V gene lost 4 bases and the J gene lost 1 base, with 11 bases spanning the gap. CDR3 region: CASSSRAGNTEAFF. The CDR3 DNA reads TGTGCCAGCAGCTCTCGGGCGGGGAACACTGAAGCTTTCTTT.

The chain links TRBV11-2 to TRBJ2-3; 8 nucleotides line up with TRBD2. V shed 5 bases and J 4 bases; nucleotides not matched to a gene: 5. CDR3 length: 14 amino acids. From germline, CDR1 is SGHAT and CDR2 FQNNGV. The CDR3 nucleotides read TGTGCCAGCAGCCCCCGGACTAGCCCAGATACGCAGTATTTT. Translation gives CASSPRTSPDTQYF.

The chain recombines TRBV12-5 with TRBJ2-1, with 7 bases that match TRBD2. This CDR3 contains 19 residues. Germline assignment: CDR1 LGHNT and CDR2 FRNRAP. V trimming: 0 bases; J trimming: 0 bases; junction bases outside the gene matches: 11. CDR3 residues: CASGLVPGSGFRSYNEQFF. The CDR3 DNA is TGTGCTAGTGGTTTGGTACCGGGTAGCGGGTTCCGCTCCTACAATGAGCAGTTCTTC.

This clone was seen only a few times. V and J are TRBV7-9 and TRBJ2-6; weak D call: TRBD2 (6 bases). V lost 4 bases to trimming and J lost 6 bases, with 16 bases between them. Germline CDR1 and CDR2: SEHNR and FQNEAQ (reference sequence). This CDR3 has 16 residues. CDR3 nucleotides: TGTGCCAGCAGCTCACCCGGGACTCAGCTGGCCAACGTCCTGACTTTC. Protein product: CASSSPGTQLANVLTF.

This clone was detected a few times. The chain uses TRBV2 and TRBJ2-7, with 9 bases lining up with TRBD2. This CDR3 comprises 14 residues. CDR1 is SNHLY, CDR2 FYNNEI, per germline. V dropped 6 bases and J dropped 7; count of bases not matched to a gene: 10. This CDR3 reads CASRFGREGWEQYF. CDR3 DNA sequence: TGTGCCAGCAGGTTTGGGCGGGAGGGTTGGGAGCAGTACTTC.

V is TRBV27 and J is TRBJ2-7; TRBD2 aligns across 10 bases. The J segment lost 5 bases and the V segment lost 2 bases, leaving 12 bases of the junction unmatched. The CDR3 contains 17 residues. The germline V gene has CDR1 MNHEY and CDR2 SMNVEV (reference sequence). The CDR3 reads CASSLGSSGRSWHEQYF. The CDR3 coding sequence is TGTGCCAGCAGTTTAGGGTCTAGCGGGAGAAGCTGGCACGAGCAGTACTTC.

V and J are TRBV7-9 and TRBJ1-2; no firm D call. Trimming took 2 bases from V and 0 from J, leaving 22 bases between them. Germline values: CDR1 SEHNR, CDR2 FQNEAQ (reference sequence). The CDR3 loop spans 19 amino acids. CDR3 coding DNA: TGTGCCAGCAGCTTACAGGCCCGGGGTAAAAGGTCAGCTAACTATGGCTACACCTTC. It specifies CASSLQARGKRSANYGYTF.

This clone was detected only a few times. In DNA form, the CDR3 reads TGTGCCAGCAGCTTAGTGCCAGCAAACTACTCTCAAGAGACCCAGTACTTC. It yields the protein CASSLVPANYSQETQYF. This sequence joins TRBV7-2 and TRBJ2-5; D ambiguous. The CDR3 consists of 17 residues. Trimming removed 1 base from V and 2 bases from J, with 17 bases in between. Germline V gene lookup returns CDR1 SGHTA and CDR2 FQGNSA. The full variable domain, in which reference TRBV7-2 and TRBJ2-5 provide the parts outside the CDR3, is GAGVSQSPSNKVTEKGKDVELRCDPISGHTALYWYRQSLGQGLEFLIYFQGNSAPDKSGLPSDRFSAERTGGSVSTLTIQRTQQEDSAVYLCASSLVPANYSQETQYFGPGTRLLVL.

The V call is TRBV7-9, the J call TRBJ2-1, with 9 bases that match TRBD2. The CDR3 runs to 13 residues. CDR1 and CDR2 (germline): SEHNR, FQNEAQ (reference sequence). The V gene end was trimmed by 5 bases and the J gene end by 7 bases; junction bases not matched to a gene: 3. The CDR3 loop reads CASSPRGGNEQFF. Here the CDR3 DNA reads TGTGCCAGCAGCCCGCGGGGGGGGAATGAGCAGTTCTTC.

This chain joins TRBV4-1 and TRBJ2-2; D may be TRBD2 (5 bases). V dropped 4 bases and J dropped 1 base, with 16 bases sitting between them. Germline lookup yields CDR1 MGHRA and CDR2 YSYEKL. The CDR3 is 17 residues long. The CDR3 DNA follows: TGCGCCAGCAGCCCCCGGGGTCGCGGGTGGAACACCGGGGAGCTGTTTTTT. Protein product: CASSPRGRGWNTGELFF.

This clone was seen just once. The chain employs TRBV5-1 and TRBJ2-7; TRBD1 agrees at 9 bases. Looked up from germline, CDR1 is SGHRS and CDR2 is YFSETQ. V lost 3 bases to trimming and J lost 0 bases; unmatched junction nucleotides: 4. The CDR3 totals 15 residues. This CDR3 is CASSSYRGLSYEQYF. The CDR3 bases are TGCGCCAGCAGCTCGTACAGGGGGCTCTCCTACGAGCAGTACTTC.

V and J are TRBV6-5 and TRBJ1-1, with TRBD1 identical over 8 bases. V lost 6 bases and J lost 1; bases outside the gene matches: 7. The germline V gene encodes CDR1 MNHEY and CDR2 SVGAGI. CDR3 length: 15 residues. In DNA form, the CDR3 reads TGTGCCAGCAGCCCTCCAGGGGGCGCGAACACTGAAGCTTTCTTT. It is translated as CASSPPGGANTEAFF.

This clone occurred a few times. The rearrangement joins TRBV2 to TRBJ2-2, with 8 bases lining up with TRBD2. Trimming cost V 5 bases and J 3 bases; bases outside gene matches: 8. The CDR3 consists of 16 residues. CDR1 and CDR2 from the germline V gene are SNHLY and FYNNEI. For the CDR3, the DNA is TGTGCCAGCAGTTACAAAGCGGGAGACTACACCGGGGAGCTGTTTTTT. It codes for CASSYKAGDYTGELFF.

The count of this clone is one. This rearrangement joins TRBV19 to TRBJ2-5; TRBD2 agrees at 10 bases. CDR1 is LNHDA, CDR2 SQIVND, per germline (reference sequence). The J segment lost 7 bases and the V segment lost 10 bases, leaving 9 bases of the junction unmatched. This CDR3 is built from 13 residues. The DNA for the CDR3 is TGTGCCACCTCGGGGAGCGGGGGGGGGACCCAGTACTTC. It yields the protein CATSGSGGGTQYF.

The gene calls are TRBV11-3 and TRBJ2-1, with 11 bases aligning to TRBD2. This CDR3 comprises 16 residues. V lost 0 bases and J lost 5; bases outside the gene matches: 3. Germline V gives CDR1 SGHNT, CDR2 YENEEA. CDR3 region: CASSLDLAGGDNEQFF. CDR3 bases: TGTGCCAGCAGCTTAGATCTAGCGGGAGGCGACAATGAGCAGTTCTTC. Based on the CDR3 plus reference TRBV11-3 and TRBJ2-1, the full variable domain is EAGVVQSPRYKIIEKKQPVAFWCNPISGHNTLYWYLQNLGQGPELLIRYENEEAVDDSQLPKDRFSAERLKGVDSTLKIQPAELGDSAVYLCASSLDLAGGDNEQFFGPGTRLTVL.

CDR3 loop: CASKQGIETQYF. The CDR3 DNA reads TGTGCCAGCAAACAGGGTATAGAGACCCAGTACTTC. The chain links TRBV25-1 to TRBJ2-5; TRBD1 is a possible D gene (6 bases). Trimming removed 7 bases from V and 4 bases from J, with 10 bases in between. This CDR3 comprises 12 residues. Per the germline V gene, CDR1 is MGHDK and CDR2 is SYGVNS.

The chain joins TRBV12-5 to TRBJ1-4, with a weak D call TRBD1 (5 bases). There are 21 residues in the CDR3. Germline loops: CDR1 LGHNT, CDR2 FRNRAP. Between the trimmed V and J ends, which lost 5 bases and 8 bases, there was a span of 36 bases. CDR3: CASGPGTSGPLHTVSEEKLFF. Written as DNA, the CDR3 is TGTGCTAGTGGTCCGGGGACTTCCGGGCCCCTTCATACCGTTAGTGAAGAAAAACTGTTTTTT.